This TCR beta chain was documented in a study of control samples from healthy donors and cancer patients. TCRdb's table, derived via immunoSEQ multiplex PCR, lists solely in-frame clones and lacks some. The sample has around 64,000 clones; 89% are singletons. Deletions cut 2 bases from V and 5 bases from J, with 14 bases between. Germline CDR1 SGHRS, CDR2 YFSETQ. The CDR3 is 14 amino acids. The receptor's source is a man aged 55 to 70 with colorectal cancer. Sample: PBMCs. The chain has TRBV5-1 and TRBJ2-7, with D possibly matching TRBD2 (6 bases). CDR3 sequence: CASSFSGTVDEQYF. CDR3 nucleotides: TGCGCCAGCAGCTTTTCAGGGACTGTAGACGAGCAGTACTTC.